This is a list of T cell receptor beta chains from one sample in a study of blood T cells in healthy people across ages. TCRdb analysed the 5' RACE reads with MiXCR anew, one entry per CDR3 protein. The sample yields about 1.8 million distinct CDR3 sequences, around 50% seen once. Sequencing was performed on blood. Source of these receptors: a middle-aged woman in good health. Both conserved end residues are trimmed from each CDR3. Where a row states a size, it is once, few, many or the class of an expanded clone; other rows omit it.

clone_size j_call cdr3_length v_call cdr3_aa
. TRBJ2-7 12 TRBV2 ASSAPGSWYEQY
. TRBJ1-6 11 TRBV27 ASSLMDSSPLH
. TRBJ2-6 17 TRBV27 ASSLFSGGLQSGANVLT
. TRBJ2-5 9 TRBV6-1 ASSEFRDKY
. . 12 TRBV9 ASSGSGTGYEQY
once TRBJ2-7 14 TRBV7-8 ASSSLQGLGSYEQY
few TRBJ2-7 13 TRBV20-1 SARARQGLPYEQY
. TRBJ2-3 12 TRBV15 ATSRDPGEGTQY
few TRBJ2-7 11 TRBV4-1 ASSQILNYEQY
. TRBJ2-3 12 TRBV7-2 ASRLGLETDTQY
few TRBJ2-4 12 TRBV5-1 ASSLESRVSLQY
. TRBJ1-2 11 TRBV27 ASSKTGPYGYT
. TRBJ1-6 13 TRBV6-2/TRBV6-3 ASRTEREVPSPLH
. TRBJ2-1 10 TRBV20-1 SARAGVGEQF
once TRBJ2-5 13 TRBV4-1 ASSHLSGGQETQY
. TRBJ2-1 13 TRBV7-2 AGSYERGARNEQF
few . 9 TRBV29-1 SVGAGAEQY
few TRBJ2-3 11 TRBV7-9 ASSWGRQEKWY
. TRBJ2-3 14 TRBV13 ASSPARLAGPDTQY
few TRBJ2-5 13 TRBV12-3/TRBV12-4 ASSGQGLSVETQY
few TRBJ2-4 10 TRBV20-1 SAPSDQVIQY
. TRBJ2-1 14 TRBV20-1 SARDPWLAGGNEQF
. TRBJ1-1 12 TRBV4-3 ASSQEGRATEAF
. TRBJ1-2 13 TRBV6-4 ASSAGQGTNYGYT
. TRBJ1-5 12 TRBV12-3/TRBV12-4 ASTLGQRNQPQH
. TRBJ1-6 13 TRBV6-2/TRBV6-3 ASSLTRENNSPLH
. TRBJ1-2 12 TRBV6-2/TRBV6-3 ASRKTSTDYGYT
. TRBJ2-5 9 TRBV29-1 SGDLTGVQY
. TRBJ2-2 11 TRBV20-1 SALGGAGGELF
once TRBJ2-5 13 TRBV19 ASTPPGGLEETQY
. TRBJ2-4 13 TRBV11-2 ASSTLRGAKNIQY
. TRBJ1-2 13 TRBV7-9 ASSLGGQGGSGYT
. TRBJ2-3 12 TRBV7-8 ASSPQRVLGPQY
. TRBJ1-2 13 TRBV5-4 ASSAGHTGTYGYT
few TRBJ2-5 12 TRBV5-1 ASSLWLTSGTQY
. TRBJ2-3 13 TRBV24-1 ATSALGDSSYTQY
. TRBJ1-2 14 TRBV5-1 ASSLGPTGQGDGYT
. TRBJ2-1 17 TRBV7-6 ASSLVRGTGRGGNNEQF
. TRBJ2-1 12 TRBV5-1 ASSLGLGGHEQF
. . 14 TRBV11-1 ASSLNPAGLQETQF
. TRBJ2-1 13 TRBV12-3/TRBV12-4 ASSFGDSRINEQF
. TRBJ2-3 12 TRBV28 ASSRWDTSDTQY
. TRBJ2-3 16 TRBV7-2 ASSLQTNNREHTDTQY
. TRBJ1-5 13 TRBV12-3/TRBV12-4 ASSLVGGNNQPQH
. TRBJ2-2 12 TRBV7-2 ASSAGRDTGELF
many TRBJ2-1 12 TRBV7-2 ASSPRRDLNEQF
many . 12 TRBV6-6 ASSSWTGGETQY
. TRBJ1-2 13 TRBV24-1 ATSEGPFINYGYT
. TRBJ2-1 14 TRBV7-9 ASSSAGGDQYNERF
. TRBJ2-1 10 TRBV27 ASSYKRNEQF
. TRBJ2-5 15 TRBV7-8 ASSLTSGGTVGGTQY
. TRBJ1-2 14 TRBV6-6 ASSDFPGDMKNGYT
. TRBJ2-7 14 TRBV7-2 ASSLGGTRIVYEQY
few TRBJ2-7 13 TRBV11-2 ASSSPREGYYEQY
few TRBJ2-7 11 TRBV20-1 SASPRAPYEQY
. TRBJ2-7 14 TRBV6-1 ASSEASGRSPNEQN
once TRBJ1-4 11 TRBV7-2 ASSFPGVEKLF
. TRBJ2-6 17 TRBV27 ASRLLRGGAKAGANVLT
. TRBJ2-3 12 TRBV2 ASSVTENRDTQY
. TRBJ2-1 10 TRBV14 ASSPQSSEQF